This TCR beta chain stems from a study of T-cell reconstitution after alpha-beta-depleted transplantation in children. Notes on the study in general: Elevated TCRbeta diversity at day 60 was traced, in some patients, to surviving recipient T cells and thymic progenitors. About two months after transplant, alpha-beta T cells reportedly came from several hundred expanded graft clones.

This CDR3 contains 14 residues. Germline CDR1 MDHEN, CDR2 SYDVKM. V shed 6 bases and J shed 2 bases, with 12 bases lying between them. This clonotype has ten or more counts. The antigen is unknown. Preparation of the TCRbeta library used unique molecular identifiers. TCRdb passed the PCR reads through MiXCR, listing each CDR3 protein once. Altogether hundreds of thousands of distinct CDR3 sequences are present, 10% to 15% being singletons, with the ten largest covering about 2.2%. V gene TRBV28 combines with J gene TRBJ2-3; weak D call: TRBD1 (5 bases). The sequences come from PBMCs, mostly from graft donor cells, collected 360 days after TCRalphabeta/CD19-depleted stem cell transplant. The clonotype originates from a male patient between 10 and 17 years old who had a stem cell transplant for acute myeloid leukemia, so the T cells may come from the graft donor. The CDR3 DNA reads TGTGCCAGCAGCCAAACAGGAATCACAGATACGCAGTATTTT. This translates into CASSQTGITDTQYF.